This is a list of T cell receptor beta chains from one sample in a study of cytomegalovirus exposure and HLA in healthy donors. TCRdb's table, derived via immunoSEQ multiplex PCR, lists solely in-frame clones and lacks some. The sample lists 200,000 or so clones, approximately 88% seen once, with roughly 0.75% in the top ten. The sequenced sample consisted of PBMCs. All receptors derive from a boy between 2 and 15 years old in good health and CMV-seronegative. The CDR3 runs from the conserved cysteine through the conserved F or W. The D gene is left open where the match is weak. Rows give clone size only sometimes, using once, few, many, or a class for an expanded clone.

v_gene,d_gene,j_gene,abundance,CDR3aa,CDR3nt
TRBV5-1,.,TRBJ2-3,.,CASSWDNPQSADTQYF,TGCGCCAGCAGCTGGGACAACCCACAGAGCGCAGATACGCAGTATTTT
TRBV19,TRBD1,TRBJ2-7,.,CASSSSGTGEYEQYF,TGTGCCAGTAGTTCTTCTGGGACAGGGGAATACGAGCAGTACTTC
TRBV6-6,.,TRBJ2-7,.,CASSSLAPDWYEQYF,TGTGCCAGCAGTAGTCTAGCGCCGGACTGGTACGAGCAGTACTTC
TRBV6-6,.,TRBJ2-5,.,CASSYSTGRGETQYF,TGTGCCAGCAGTTACTCGACAGGACGAGGCGAGACCCAGTACTTC
TRBV5-4,.,TRBJ1-2,.,CASSSRVDGYTF,TGTGCCAGCAGCTCCAGGGTGGATGGCTACACCTTC
TRBV5-4,TRBD1,TRBJ1-5,.,CTSSLASTGTYQPQHF,TGTACCAGCAGCCTCGCCTCGACAGGGACCTATCAGCCCCAGCATTTT
TRBV7-8,TRBD2,TRBJ2-2,.,CASSPRGAGALGELFF,TGTGCCAGCAGCCCCAGGGGAGCGGGAGCTCTCGGGGAGCTGTTTTTT
TRBV2,TRBD1,TRBJ2-1,.,CASSSNRGPTYNEQFF,TGTGCCAGCAGTTCAAACAGGGGTCCTACCTACAATGAGCAGTTCTTC
TRBV7-9,TRBD2,TRBJ2-5,.,CASSPGLALETQYF,TGTGCCAGCAGCCCGGGACTAGCCCTAGAGACCCAGTACTTC
TRBV5-1,TRBD1,TRBJ1-2,few,CASSYDRAVYGYTF,TGCGCCAGCAGCTACGACAGGGCGGTATATGGCTACACCTTC
TRBV19,.,TRBJ1-1,.,CASSINLNTEAFF,TGTGCCAGTAGTATTAATTTGAACACTGAAGCTTTCTTT
TRBV10-3,.,TRBJ2-7,.,CATHAGSRGEQYF,TGTGCCACCCACGCGGGTAGCAGGGGCGAGCAGTACTTC
TRBV5-1,TRBD2,TRBJ2-1,.,CASSFGGGYSYNEQFF,TGCGCCAGCAGCTTCGGGGGGGGGTACTCCTACAATGAGCAGTTCTTC
TRBV28,.,TRBJ1-4,.,CASSVRGPLGSNEKLFF,TGTGCCAGCAGTGTCAGGGGCCCTTTGGGTTCTAATGAAAAACTGTTTTTT
TRBV27,TRBD2,TRBJ2-3,.,CASSLLASGMGTDTQYF,TGTGCCAGCAGTTTATTGGCTAGCGGGATGGGGACAGATACGCAGTATTTT
TRBV4-2,TRBD2,TRBJ2-7,once,CASSQDRGRTYEQYF,TGTGCCAGCAGCCAAGATCGCGGGAGAACCTACGAGCAGTACTTC
TRBV9,TRBD1,TRBJ1-4,.,CASSTTGDPGEKLFF,TGTGCCAGCAGCACGACAGGGGACCCCGGAGAAAAACTGTTTTTT
TRBV4-2,TRBD1,TRBJ2-6,.,CASSQEMTGKANVLTF,TGTGCCAGCAGCCAAGAAATGACAGGGAAGGCCAACGTCCTGACTTTC
TRBV19,.,TRBJ2-7,.,CASSSRDFPYEQYF,TGTGCCAGTAGTTCCCGGGACTTTCCCTACGAGCAGTACTTC
TRBV7-3,TRBD1,TRBJ1-6,few,CASSPSGTDNSPLHF,TGTGCCAGCAGCCCGTCAGGGACAGATAATTCACCCCTCCACTTT
TRBV6-1,TRBD1,TRBJ1-2,.,CASSGDRTVYGYTF,TGTGCCAGCAGTGGGGACAGGACGGTCTATGGCTACACCTTC
TRBV10-3,TRBD2,TRBJ2-5,.,CATIGGGETQYF,TGTGCCACCATTGGCGGGGGGGAGACCCAGTACTTC
TRBV5-4,TRBD1,TRBJ2-7,.,CASSFGQGVLEQYF,TGTGCCAGCAGCTTTGGACAGGGGGTCCTCGAGCAGTACTTC
TRBV29-1,.,TRBJ1-6,.,CSVGEGDNSPLHF,TGCAGCGTTGGGGAGGGTGATAATTCACCCCTCCACTTT
TRBV7-6,.,TRBJ1-3,.,CASSLDRENLSGNTIYF,TGTGCCAGCAGCTTAGACAGGGAGAATTTATCTGGAAACACCATATATTTT
TRBV4-2,TRBD2,TRBJ2-1,.,CASSPLAGDYNEQFF,TGTGCCAGCAGCCCATTAGCGGGGGATTACAATGAGCAGTTCTTC
TRBV30,.,TRBJ2-3,once,CAWSQSTDTQYF,TGTGCCTGGAGCCAAAGCACAGATACGCAGTATTTT
TRBV27,TRBD1,TRBJ1-2,.,CASSLSGQGASYGYTF,TGTGCCAGCAGTTTATCCGGCCAGGGGGCAAGCTATGGCTACACCTTC
TRBV7-8,TRBD1,TRBJ1-2,.,CASSLAAGTESYGYTF,TGTGCCAGCAGCTTAGCGGCCGGGACAGAGAGCTATGGCTACACCTTC
TRBV5-1,.,TRBJ2-1,.,CASSFKTDTNEQFF,TGCGCCAGCAGCTTCAAAACGGACACAAATGAGCAGTTCTTC
TRBV7-9,TRBD1,TRBJ1-1,.,CASSLTPGQVNTEAFF,TGTGCCAGCAGCTTAACCCCGGGACAGGTGAACACTGAAGCTTTCTTT
TRBV4-1,.,TRBJ2-5,.,CASSQEGRSEETQYF,TGCGCCAGCAGCCAAGAGGGCAGGTCAGAAGAGACCCAGTACTTC
TRBV10-3,TRBD2,TRBJ2-3,.,CAISVAGGGRRTDTQYF,TGTGCCATCAGTGTCGCGGGGGGGGGACGACGGACAGATACGCAGTATTTT
TRBV19,TRBD2,TRBJ2-2,.,CASSPRSGGDTGELFF,TGTGCCAGTAGTCCGAGGAGCGGGGGAGACACCGGGGAGCTGTTTTTT
TRBV5-1,TRBD2,TRBJ2-3,.,CASSKGLAGPDTQYF,TGCGCCAGCAGCAAGGGACTAGCGGGCCCAGATACGCAGTATTTT
TRBV2,TRBD1,TRBJ1-2,.,CASSDRTGRYGYTF,TGTGCCAGCAGTGACCGGACAGGGCGTTATGGCTACACCTTC
TRBV9,TRBD1,TRBJ1-1,.,CASSPFLTGTGGVNTEAFF,TGCGCCAGCAGCCCGTTTTTGACCGGGACAGGGGGGGTTAACACTGAAGCTTTCTTT
TRBV29-1,TRBD1,TRBJ1-2,.,CSVPDRGRNYGYTF,TGCAGCGTGCCGGACAGGGGGCGCAACTATGGCTACACCTTC
TRBV13,TRBD2,TRBJ2-2,.,CASSPDGTSGLNTGELFF,TGTGCCAGCAGCCCGGACGGGACTAGCGGACTAAACACCGGGGAGCTGTTTTTT
TRBV5-5,.,TRBJ1-6,.,CASSLGPRGEDSPLHF,TGTGCCAGCAGCTTGGGTCCCCGGGGAGAGGATTCACCCCTCCACTTT